These 32 T cell receptor beta chains originate from one sample sequenced in a study of graft-versus-host responses after intestinal transplantation. Clones were sequenced by immunoSEQ multiplex PCR, and TCRdb holds only the in-frame ones, with some missing. The table has approximately 88,000 clones, approximately 94% seen once. These receptors are not linked to any known antigen. Sequencing was performed on unstimulated CD4+ T cells sorted from spleen or lymph node cells, taken before transplant. These receptor sequences come from a human donor who was the organ donor for an intestinal transplant.

The chain carries TRBV6-1 and TRBJ1-1; D remains ambiguous. Trimming cost V 5 bases and J 11 bases, with 21 bases left between them. The CDR3 runs to 14 residues. Germline CDR1 is MNHNS and CDR2 is SASEGT. The CDR3 nucleotides read TGTGCCAGCAGTCCCTGGGCCTCGGAAACGGCCGCTTTCTTT. It specifies CASSPWASETAAFF.

DNA of the CDR3: TGTGCCAGCAGCTTGGATCCAGGCTATGGCTACACCTTC. The encoded protein is CASSLDPGYGYTF. The chain links TRBV5-5 to TRBJ1-2; D unclear. V dropped 0 bases and J dropped 4 bases, with 7 bases sitting between them. CDR3 length: 13 residues. CDR1 is SGHKS, CDR2 YYEKEE, per germline (reference sequence).

The chain employs TRBV7-3 and TRBJ1-6, with D uncertain. Germline assignment: CDR1 SGHTA and CDR2 FQGTGA. With 7 bases removed from V and 9 bases from J, the gap between germline ends came to 13 bases. The CDR3 contains 13 residues. For the CDR3, the DNA is TGTGCCAGCAATAGGGCATTGTCTTCACCCCTCCACTTT. Protein sequence: CASNRALSSPLHF.

The rearrangement uses TRBV30 and TRBJ1-1; D ambiguous. This CDR3 has 12 residues. In germline, CDR1 is GTSNPN, CDR2 SVGIG (reference sequence). Trimming left V 0 bases short and J 11 bases short, with 13 bases between. The CDR3 spells CAWSVPGPVAFF. CDR3 coding DNA: TGTGCCTGGAGTGTACCTGGACCTGTTGCTTTCTTT.

This clone appeared a single time. The chain couples TRBV28 to TRBJ1-2, with 9 positions matching TRBD1. Germline V gene data show CDR1 as MDHEN and CDR2 as SYDVKM. CDR3 length: 14 amino acids. Germline trimming cut 8 bases from V and 0 bases from J; bases unmatched to any gene: 4. The CDR3 protein is CASYGQGPNYGYTF. CDR3 DNA: TGTGCCAGCTACGGACAGGGGCCTAACTATGGCTACACCTTC.

The gene calls are TRBV11-2 and TRBJ2-5; perhaps D is TRBD1 or TRBD2 (5 bases each). The J call may be mistaken, given a closer DNA end match to TRBJ2-7. The germline V gene encodes CDR1 SGHAT and CDR2 FQNNGV. The CDR3 runs to 16 residues. The CDR3 region has the DNA TGTGCCAGCAGCTTAGTATTGTCAGGGAGCTCCTACGAGCAGTACTTC. Translating gives CASSLVLSGSSYEQYF.

V usage is TRBV18 and J usage is TRBJ2-4; 9 nucleotides align to TRBD1. The CDR3 has 17 residues. Germline values: CDR1 KGHSH, CDR2 LQKENI. Trimming took 4 bases from V and 3 from J; bases not matched to a gene: 10. As DNA, the CDR3 is TGTGCCAGCTCACTGAGCCCCGGGACAGGGAGCAAAAACATTCAGTACTTC. Protein sequence: CASSLSPGTGSKNIQYF. Full variable domain (outside the CDR3, taken from reference TRBV18 and TRBJ2-4): NAGVMQNPRHLVRRRGQEARLRCSPMKGHSHVYWYRQLPEEGLKFMVYLQKENIIDESGMPKERFSAEFPKEGPSILRIQQVVRGDSAAYFCASSLSPGTGSKNIQYFGAGTRLSVL.

The chain is built from TRBV7-2 and TRBJ2-5, with 8 bases that match TRBD2. The germline CDR1 and CDR2 sequences are SGHTA and FQGNSA. The CDR3 is 15 residues long. V gave up 4 bases and J gave up 5 bases; unmatched junction bases: 9. The CDR3 sequence is CASSSDGGAGETQYF. The DNA for the CDR3 is TGTGCCAGCAGCTCGGACGGGGGGGCAGGGGAGACCCAGTACTTC.

V gene TRBV4-2 combines with J gene TRBJ2-6; TRBD2 agrees at 7 bases. Unmatched junction bases numbered 19, after V lost 5 bases and J lost 0 bases. The CDR3 has 21 amino acids. Germline CDR1 LGHNA, CDR2 YNFKEQ. The CDR3 reads CASSKVAGAVFPGSGANVLTF. The CDR3 bases are TGTGCCAGCAGCAAAGTTGCGGGAGCCGTGTTTCCTGGCTCTGGGGCCAACGTCCTGACTTTC.

The chain employs TRBV6-1 and TRBJ1-2; 8 bases match TRBD1. The V gene end was trimmed by 6 bases and the J gene end by 4 bases; junction bases not matched to a gene: 7. This CDR3 spans 14 amino acids. CDR1 is MNHNS and CDR2 is SASEGT in the germline V gene. The CDR3 sequence: CASRWDRSTYGYTF. CDR3 DNA: TGTGCCAGCAGGTGGGACAGGTCGACCTATGGCTACACCTTC.

The chain recombines TRBV5-1 with TRBJ2-3, with D possibly TRBD2 on 6 matching bases. The ends were cut back, 4 bases at V and 6 bases at J, with 24 bases in the middle. The CDR3 totals 17 residues. Per the germline V gene, CDR1 is SGHRS and CDR2 is YFSETQ. The CDR3 spells CASSRNGGSRGPDTQYF. CDR3 nucleotide sequence: TGCGCCAGCAGCCGGAATGGGGGGTCTAGAGGTCCGGATACGCAGTATTTT.

J is TRBJ1-4 and V is TRBV19, with D tentatively TRBD1 (5 bases). The V gene's germline CDR1 is LNHDA and CDR2 SQIVND (reference sequence). Trimming shortened V by 2 bases and J by 2 bases, and 9 bases separated the two germline ends. This CDR3 region has 15 residues. The CDR3 protein is CASSINHRTNEKLFF. DNA of the CDR3: TGTGCCAGTAGTATAAATCACAGGACTAATGAAAAACTGTTTTTT.

CDR3 nucleotides: TGTGCCAGCAGTCGGGGCGCGGGGGATAGAAAACTGTTTTTT. This encodes CASSRGAGDRKLFF. V gene TRBV27 combines with J gene TRBJ1-4; TRBD1 is a possible D gene (5 bases). Germline V gives CDR1 MNHEY, CDR2 SMNVEV (reference sequence). V lost 5 bases and J 10 bases, leaving 17 bases between the germline ends. This CDR3 comprises 14 residues.

The V call is TRBV7-9, the J call TRBJ1-3; D not resolved. V gave up 2 bases and J gave up 1 base, with 12 bases separating them. This CDR3 contains 16 residues. From germline, CDR1 is SEHNR and CDR2 FQNEAQ (reference sequence). The CDR3 here is CASSLYGSPSGNTIYF. CDR3 bases: TGTGCCAGCAGCTTATACGGATCTCCTTCTGGAAACACCATATATTTT.

This clone came up once. This chain links TRBV25-1 with TRBJ1-6; the D gene is possibly TRBD1 (6 bases). This CDR3 comprises 15 residues. Germline V lookup: CDR1 MGHDK, CDR2 SYGVNS. V lost 1 base, J lost 7 bases, and 11 bases lay in between. The CDR3 coding sequence is TGTGCCAGCAGTGAATCTAGGGGGGCGAATTCACCCCTCCACTTT. Translation: CASSESRGANSPLHF.

The V call is TRBV5-1, the J call TRBJ2-5; D is ambiguous. This CDR3 is 11 amino acids long. Germline CDR1 and CDR2: SGHRS and YFSETQ. V was trimmed by 0 bases and J by 3 bases, leaving 0 bases between them. The DNA of the CDR3 is TGCGCCAGCAGCTTGGAAGAGACCCAGTACTTC. This sequence encodes CASSLEETQYF.

V and J are TRBV19 and TRBJ1-1, with 8 bases identical to TRBD1. Germline CDR1 is LNHDA and CDR2 is SQIVND (reference sequence). Trimming cost V 4 bases and J 4 bases; bases outside gene matches: 5. The CDR3 contains 14 residues. CDR3 residues: CASSTDRGGTEAFF. The CDR3 DNA reads as TGTGCCAGTAGTACCGACAGGGGCGGCACTGAAGCTTTCTTT.

The chain combines TRBV6-6 with TRBJ2-7, with D possibly being TRBD1 (6 bases). This CDR3 has 16 amino acids. The germline gives CDR1 MNHNY, CDR2 SVGAGI (reference sequence). Trimming left V 1 base short and J 0 bases short, with 13 bases between. CDR3 amino acids: CASSYFQGTSSYEQYF. The CDR3 DNA reads TGTGCCAGCAGTTACTTTCAGGGGACGAGCTCCTACGAGCAGTACTTC.

J is TRBJ2-1 and V is TRBV27; 13 bases fit TRBD2. The V gene's germline CDR1 is MNHEY and CDR2 SMNVEV (reference sequence). The CDR3 contains 15 residues. J lost 6 bases, V lost 4 bases, and 3 bases had no gene match. The CDR3 region has the DNA TGTGCCAGCAGTTCCCGACTAGCGGGGGGCAATGAGCAGTTCTTC. This gives the protein CASSSRLAGGNEQFF.

This rearrangement joins TRBV6-5 to TRBJ1-4, with unresolved D. The germline CDR1 and CDR2 sequences are MNHEY and SVGAGI. This CDR3 contains 11 residues. The V and J ends lost 8 bases and 12 bases respectively, with 13 bases between them. CDR3 nucleotides: TGTGCCAGCGGCTCCGGTGTGGAACTGTTTTTT. It codes for CASGSGVELFF.

The chain recombines TRBV28 with TRBJ1-1; perhaps TRBD1 as D (6 bases). Germline values: CDR1 MDHEN, CDR2 SYDVKM. V was trimmed by 3 bases and J by 4 bases, leaving 9 bases between them. This CDR3 is built from 13 residues. The CDR3 reads CASSLTGGTEAFF. In DNA, the CDR3 is TGTGCCAGCAGTTTGACAGGCGGCACTGAAGCTTTCTTT.

The rearrangement links TRBV28 to TRBJ2-3; 8 bases agree with TRBD1. Germline loops: CDR1 MDHEN, CDR2 SYDVKM. This CDR3 region has 14 residues. J lost 3 bases, V lost 4 bases, and 3 bases had no gene match. This CDR3 reads CASSSGQATDTQYF. The DNA for the CDR3 is TGTGCCAGCAGTTCGGGACAGGCTACAGATACGCAGTATTTT.

This chain joins TRBV7-9 and TRBJ1-2; weak D call: TRBD1 (5 bases). Looked up from germline, CDR1 is SEHNR and CDR2 is FQNEAQ (reference sequence). The CDR3 has 15 residues. V was trimmed by 5 bases and J by 2 bases, leaving 15 bases between them. Here the CDR3 reads CASSRGEFLNYGYTF. For the CDR3, the DNA is TGTGCCAGCAGCCGAGGGGAGTTTCTCAACTATGGCTACACCTTC.

This chain links TRBV28 with TRBJ1-6, with a possible D match to TRBD1 (6 bases). V was cut by 2 bases and J by 8 bases, with 10 bases left in between. Germline V CDR1 and CDR2: MDHEN, SYDVKM. The CDR3 extends over 14 amino acids. The CDR3 coding sequence is TGTGCCAGCAGTTTAGGGGGCGCAGATTCACCCCTCCACTTT. Translating it yields CASSLGGADSPLHF.

This clone appeared once. The J gene is TRBJ2-1, the V gene TRBV6-4; D unresolved. V gave up 2 bases and J gave up 6 bases, with 8 bases separating them. Germline V gives CDR1 MRHNA, CDR2 SNTAGT. The CDR3 covers 13 residues. The chain's CDR3 is CASSDLGSNEQFF. The CDR3 DNA follows: TGTGCCAGCAGTGACCTAGGCAGCAATGAGCAGTTCTTC.

The gene calls are TRBV5-4 and TRBJ1-6; no reliable D call. The V end was cut by 4 bases, the J end by 3 bases, with 11 bases between. Germline CDR1 is SGHNT and CDR2 is YYREEE (reference sequence). The CDR3 has 15 amino acids. As DNA, the CDR3 is TGTGCCAGCAGCAAGCGCGGAGACTATAATTCACCCCTCCACTTT. It translates to CASSKRGDYNSPLHF. Using reference TRBV5-4 and TRBJ1-6 for the parts outside the CDR3, the full variable domain is ETGVTQSPTHLIKTRGQQVTLRCSSQSGHNTVSWYQQALGQGPQFIFQYYREEENGRGNFPPRFSGLQFPNYSSELNVNALELDDSALYLCASSKRGDYNSPLHFGNGTRLTVT.

The chain has TRBV4-1 and TRBJ2-2; the D gene is possibly TRBD2 (6 bases). Trimming took off 8 bases at V and 6 bases at J, with 16 bases between the two ends. The CDR3 is made up of 14 amino acids. CDR1 MGHRA and CDR2 YSYEKL come from the germline V gene. CDR3: CASSGGKTAGELFF. The CDR3 bases are TGCGCCAGCTCTGGGGGGAAGACAGCCGGGGAGCTGTTTTTT.

This chain joins TRBV5-6 and TRBJ2-5, with D possibly being TRBD2 (5 bases). Germline CDR1 SGHDT, CDR2 YYEEEE. This CDR3 comprises 15 residues. Trimming shortened V by 3 bases and J by 3 bases, and 15 bases separated the two germline ends. In DNA, the CDR3 is TGTGCCAGCAGCTCAATAGGCCTAGCAGAAGAGACCCAGTACTTC. Translating it yields CASSSIGLAEETQYF.

The V call is TRBV20-1, the J call TRBJ2-5, with D uncertain. V was pared by 3 bases and J by 11 bases, with 13 bases between. This CDR3 has 11 residues. Germline V gene data show CDR1 as DFQATT and CDR2 as SNEGSKA (reference sequence). CDR3 DNA: TGCAGTGCTAGCGATCGCTTGGAGCAGTACTTC. Its protein product is CSASDRLEQYF.

The rearrangement links TRBV28 to TRBJ2-7; 7 bases are a match to TRBD2. The CDR3 covers 13 residues. J was trimmed by 6 bases and V by 5 bases; bases with no gene match: 7. Germline-derived CDR1 and CDR2 are MDHEN and SYDVKM. CDR3 sequence: CASSPHGGFEQYF. CDR3 nucleotides: TGTGCCAGCAGTCCCCACGGGGGGTTCGAGCAGTACTTC.

This clone has just one count. V and J are TRBV5-6 and TRBJ1-1; D is unclear. The germline V gene encodes CDR1 SGHDT and CDR2 YYEEEE. Trimming removed 2 bases at V and 3 bases at J, with 14 bases between. The CDR3 consists of 15 residues. Here the CDR3 reads CASSLIGLAYTEAFF. The DNA of the CDR3 is TGTGCCAGCAGCTTAATCGGGCTTGCATACACTGAAGCTTTCTTT.

This clone was seen once. This sequence joins TRBV11-3 and TRBJ1-1; D not resolved. The CDR3 length is 14 residues. Germline CDR1 and CDR2: SGHNT and YENEEA. The V end was cut by 5 bases, the J end by 1 base, with 11 bases between. The CDR3 DNA reads TGTGCCAGCAGCAGCTCAGCGGGGAACACTGAAGCTTTCTTT. Amino acids: CASSSSAGNTEAFF.